The 12 T cell receptor beta chains below come from one sample, sequenced in a study of cytomegalovirus exposure and HLA in healthy donors. Primers: 60 Vbeta forward and 13 Jbeta reverse. Generated by immunoSEQ multiplex PCR, the TCRdb table keeps only in-frame clones and is missing some. The sample shows 90,000 to 150,000 clones, over 65% of them seen only once. The sample taken for sequencing was PBMCs. Every receptor here comes from a woman younger than 45 in good health and CMV-seropositive.

The chain is built from TRBV5-5 and TRBJ1-1; no clear D. V shed 4 bases and J shed 1 base, with 11 bases lying between them. There are 14 residues in the CDR3. Germline V gene data show CDR1 as SGHKS and CDR2 as YYEKEE (reference sequence). This CDR3 reads CASSPIAGNTEAFF. CDR3 in DNA: TGTGCCAGCAGCCCAATTGCAGGGAACACTGAAGCTTTCTTT. The whole variable domain, filled in from reference TRBV5-5 and TRBJ1-1, reads DAGVTQSPTHLIKTRGQQVTLRCSPISGHKSVSWYQQVLGQGPQFIFQYYEKEERGRGNFPDRFSARQFPNYSSELNVNALLLGDSALYLCASSPIAGNTEAFFGQGTRLTVV.

The V call is TRBV9, the J call TRBJ2-1; 7 positions match TRBD2. The CDR3 runs to 16 residues. Germline V CDR1 and CDR2: SGDLS, YYNGEE. V lost 3 bases to trimming and J lost 6 bases; unmatched junction nucleotides: 12. CDR3 coding DNA: TGTGCCAGCAGCGCCCGGGGAGGGGCCGTTGGCAATGAGCAGTTCTTC. As protein: CASSARGGAVGNEQFF.

The chain employs TRBV7-9 and TRBJ2-5, with D maybe TRBD2 (5 bases). This CDR3 has 14 residues. CDR1 and CDR2 (germline): SEHNR, FQNEAQ (reference sequence). Trimming removed 3 bases from V and 6 bases from J, with 14 bases in between. For the CDR3, the DNA is TGTGCCAGCAGCTTTGCGGTGGAGGTGAAGACCCAGTACTTC. This codes for CASSFAVEVKTQYF. Drawing the rest from reference TRBV7-9 and TRBJ2-5, the complete variable domain is DTGVSQNPRHKITKRGQNVTFRCDPISEHNRLYWYRQTLGQGPEFLTYFQNEAQLEKSRLLSDRFSAERPKGSFSTLEIQRTEQGDSAMYLCASSFAVEVKTQYFGPGTRLLVL.

The chain uses TRBV5-1 and TRBJ2-2, with 11 bases lining up with TRBD2. J lost 5 bases, V lost 4 bases, and 19 bases had no gene match. CDR1 and CDR2 (germline): SGHRS, YFSETQ. The CDR3 contains 20 residues. CDR3 DNA: TGCGCCAGCAGCCCGGCCCCGACTAGCGGGAATACTGCGAGAACCGGGGAGCTGTTTTTT. Protein product: CASSPAPTSGNTARTGELFF.

The chain is built from TRBV6-5 and TRBJ1-1; D is undetermined. CDR1 is MNHEY, CDR2 SVGAGI, per germline. The CDR3 spans 13 residues. V dropped 5 bases and J dropped 4 bases, with 11 bases sitting between them. CDR3 DNA: TGTGCCAGCAGTCTAGGTGGAGGCACTGAAGCTTTCTTT. This translates into CASSLGGGTEAFF.

The chain employs TRBV9 and TRBJ2-3, with D possibly being TRBD2 (7 bases). V lost 4 bases and J 0 bases, leaving 15 bases between the germline ends. Germline V lookup: CDR1 SGDLS, CDR2 YYNGEE. The CDR3 has 16 residues. The CDR3 nucleotides read TGTGCCAGCAGCCTGGTAGGGGGGGCGAGCACAGATACGCAGTATTTT. Protein product: CASSLVGGASTDTQYF.

The rearrangement links TRBV7-2 to TRBJ1-1; 9 bases are shared with TRBD1. V was pared by 3 bases and J by 6 bases, with 5 bases of the junction left unmatched. The CDR3 covers 14 residues. Germline V CDR1 and CDR2: SGHTA, FQGNSA. The CDR3 protein is CASSFSGTGSEAFF. CDR3 sequence (DNA): TGTGCCAGCAGCTTCTCCGGGACAGGGTCTGAAGCTTTCTTT.

The rearrangement links TRBV19 to TRBJ2-5; 10 bases are shared with TRBD1. Germline loops: CDR1 LNHDA, CDR2 SQIVND (reference sequence). J was trimmed by 5 bases and V by 7 bases; bases with no gene match: 7. The CDR3 is 14 residues long. CDR3 amino acids: CASTRDRGSETQYF. The CDR3, as DNA: TGTGCCAGTACCCGGGACAGGGGTAGCGAGACCCAGTACTTC.

V usage is TRBV21-1 and J usage is TRBJ2-5; TRBD2, the D gene given by the table, was not confirmed from the DNA. TRBV21-1 is termed a pseudogene. CDR3 size: 13 residues. CDR3 sequence: CASSNFRQETQYF. Here the CDR3 DNA reads TGTGCCAGCAGCAATTTCCGCCAAGAGACCCAGTACTTC.

This clone appeared a single time. The chain joins TRBV2 to TRBJ1-2; TRBD1 aligns across 7 bases. The CDR3 totals 14 residues. Germline assignment: CDR1 SNHLY and CDR2 FYNNEI. Trimming took 4 bases from V and 5 from J; bases not matched to a gene: 7. The CDR3 loop reads CASSAPGTEYGYTF. DNA of the CDR3: TGTGCCAGCAGTGCGCCCGGGACAGAGTATGGCTACACCTTC.

This chain uses TRBV29-1 with TRBJ2-1, with no clear D. Trimming took 8 bases from V and 3 from J, leaving 11 bases between them. The CDR3 is made up of 12 amino acids. Germline values: CDR1 SQVTM, CDR2 ANQGSEA. CDR3 amino acids: CSFEQSYNEQFF. CDR3 coding DNA: TGCAGCTTCGAACAAAGCTACAATGAGCAGTTCTTC.

The chain links TRBV27 to TRBJ1-4, with 8 bases that match TRBD1. Germline V CDR1 and CDR2: MNHEY, SMNVEV (reference sequence). Germline trimming cut 5 bases from V and 6 bases from J; bases unmatched to any gene: 5. The CDR3 is 14 amino acids. CDR3 coding DNA: TGTGCCAGCAGTGCGGGACAGGCATATGAAAAACTGTTTTTT. Its protein is CASSAGQAYEKLFF.